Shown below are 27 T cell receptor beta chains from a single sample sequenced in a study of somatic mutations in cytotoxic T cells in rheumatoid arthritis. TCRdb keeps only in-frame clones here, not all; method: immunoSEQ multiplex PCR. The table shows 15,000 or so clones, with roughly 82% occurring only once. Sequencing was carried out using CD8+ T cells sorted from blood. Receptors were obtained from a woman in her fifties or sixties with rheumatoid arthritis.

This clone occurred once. The CDR3 sequence: CASSVGSLYNEQFF. The DNA of the CDR3 is TGTGCCAGCAGCGTAGGGTCCTTATACAATGAGCAGTTCTTC. This chain uses TRBV9 with TRBJ2-1; no firm D call. The CDR3 runs to 14 residues. Germline V lookup: CDR1 SGDLS, CDR2 YYNGEE. The V gene lost 0 bases and the J gene lost 4 bases, with 8 bases spanning the gap.

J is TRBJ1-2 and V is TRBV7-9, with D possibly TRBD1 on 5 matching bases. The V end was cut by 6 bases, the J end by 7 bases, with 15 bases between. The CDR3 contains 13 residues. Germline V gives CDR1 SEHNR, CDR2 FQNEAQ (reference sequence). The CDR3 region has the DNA TGTGCCAGCAGTCCGGGCGGGGCGAGTGGCTACACCTTC. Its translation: CASSPGGASGYTF.

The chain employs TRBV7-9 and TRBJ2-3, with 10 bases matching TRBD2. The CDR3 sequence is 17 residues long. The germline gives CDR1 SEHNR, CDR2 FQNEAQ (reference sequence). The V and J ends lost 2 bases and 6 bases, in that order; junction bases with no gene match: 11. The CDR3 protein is CASSLTSGTLGVDTQYF. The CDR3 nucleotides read TGTGCCAGCAGCTTAACTAGCGGGACTCTTGGGGTGGATACGCAGTATTTT.

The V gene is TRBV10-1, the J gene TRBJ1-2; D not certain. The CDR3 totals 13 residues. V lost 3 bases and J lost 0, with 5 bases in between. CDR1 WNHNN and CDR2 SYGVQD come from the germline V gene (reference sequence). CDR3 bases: TGCGCCAGCAGTGAATCAGCTAACTATGGCTACACCTTC. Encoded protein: CASSESANYGYTF.

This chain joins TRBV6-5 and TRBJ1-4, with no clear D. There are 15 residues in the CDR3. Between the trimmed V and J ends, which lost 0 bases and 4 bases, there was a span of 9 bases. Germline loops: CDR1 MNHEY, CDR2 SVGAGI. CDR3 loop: CASSYSESFNEKLFF. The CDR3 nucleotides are TGTGCCAGCAGTTACTCTGAGAGCTTTAATGAAAAACTGTTTTTT.

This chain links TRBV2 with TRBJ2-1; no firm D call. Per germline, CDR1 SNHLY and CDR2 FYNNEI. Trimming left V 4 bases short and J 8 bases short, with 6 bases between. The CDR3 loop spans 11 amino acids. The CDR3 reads CASSANDEQFF. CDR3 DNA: TGTGCCAGCAGTGCTAACGATGAGCAGTTCTTC.

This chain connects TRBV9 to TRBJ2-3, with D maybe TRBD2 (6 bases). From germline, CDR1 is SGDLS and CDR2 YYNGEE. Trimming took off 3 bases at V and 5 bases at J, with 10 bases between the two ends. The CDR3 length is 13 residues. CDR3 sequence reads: CASSAPGLDTQYF. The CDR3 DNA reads TGTGCCAGCAGCGCCCCGGGACTAGATACGCAGTATTTT.

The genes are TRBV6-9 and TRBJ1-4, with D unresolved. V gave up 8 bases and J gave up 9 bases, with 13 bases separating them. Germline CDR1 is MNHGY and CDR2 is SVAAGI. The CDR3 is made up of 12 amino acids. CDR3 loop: CASRSALQKLFF. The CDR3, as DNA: TGTGCCAGCCGGTCCGCCCTTCAAAAACTGTTTTTT.

This chain's CDR3 is CASSNLAGGGKTQYF. CDR3 coding DNA: TGTGCCAGCAGCAACTTAGCTGGCGGCGGGAAGACCCAGTACTTC. The chain employs TRBV11-2 and TRBJ2-5, with a weak D call TRBD2 (6 bases). The germline V gene encodes CDR1 SGHAT and CDR2 FQNNGV. This CDR3 comprises 15 residues. Trimming left V 5 bases short and J 6 bases short, with 19 bases between.

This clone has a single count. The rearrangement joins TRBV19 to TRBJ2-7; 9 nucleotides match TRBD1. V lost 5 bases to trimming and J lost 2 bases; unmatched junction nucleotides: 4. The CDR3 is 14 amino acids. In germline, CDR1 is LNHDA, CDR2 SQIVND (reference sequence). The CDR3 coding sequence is TGTGCCAGTAGTGCCGGACAGGGGACCTACGAGCAGTACTTC. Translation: CASSAGQGTYEQYF.

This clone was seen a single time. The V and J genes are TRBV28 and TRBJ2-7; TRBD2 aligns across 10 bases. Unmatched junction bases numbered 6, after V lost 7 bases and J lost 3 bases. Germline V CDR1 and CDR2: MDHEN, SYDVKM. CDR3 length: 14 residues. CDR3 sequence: CASIPTSGNYEQYF. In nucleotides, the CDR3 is TGTGCCAGCATTCCTACTAGCGGGAACTACGAGCAGTACTTC.

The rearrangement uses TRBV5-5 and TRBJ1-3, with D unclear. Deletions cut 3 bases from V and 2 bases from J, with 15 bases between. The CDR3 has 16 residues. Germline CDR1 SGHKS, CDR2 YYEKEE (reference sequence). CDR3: CASSSDSLGPGNTIYF. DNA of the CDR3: TGTGCCAGCAGCTCCGACTCCCTCGGGCCTGGAAACACCATATATTTT.

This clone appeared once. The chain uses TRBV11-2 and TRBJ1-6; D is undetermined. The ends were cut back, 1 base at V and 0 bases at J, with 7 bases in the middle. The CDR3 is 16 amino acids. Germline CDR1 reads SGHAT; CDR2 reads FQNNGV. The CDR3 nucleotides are TGTGCCAGCAGCTTAGTTGCGAGCTCCTATAATTCACCCCTCCACTTT. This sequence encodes CASSLVASSYNSPLHF.

The CDR3, as DNA: TGTGCCAGCAGTTCCGGACTAGCGGGAGTTCACGAGCAGTACTTC. Translation gives CASSSGLAGVHEQYF. This chain links TRBV27 with TRBJ2-7; 13 bases match TRBD2. In germline, CDR1 is MNHEY, CDR2 SMNVEV (reference sequence). This CDR3 is built from 15 residues. V shed 4 bases, J shed 5 bases, and the junction held 5 bases outside the gene matches.

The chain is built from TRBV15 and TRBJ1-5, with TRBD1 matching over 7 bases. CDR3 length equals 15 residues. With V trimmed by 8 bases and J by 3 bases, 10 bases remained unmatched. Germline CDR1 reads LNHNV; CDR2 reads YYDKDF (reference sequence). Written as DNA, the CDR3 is TGTGCCACCGGCGAGACAGGGAAAAACAATCAGCCCCAGCATTTT. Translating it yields CATGETGKNNQPQHF.

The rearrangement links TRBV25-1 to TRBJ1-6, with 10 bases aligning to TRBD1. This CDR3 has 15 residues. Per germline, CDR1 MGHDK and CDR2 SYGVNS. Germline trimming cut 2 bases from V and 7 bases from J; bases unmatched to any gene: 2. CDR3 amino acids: CASSEQGQGNSPLHF. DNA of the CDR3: TGTGCCAGCAGTGAACAGGGACAGGGGAATTCACCCCTCCACTTT.

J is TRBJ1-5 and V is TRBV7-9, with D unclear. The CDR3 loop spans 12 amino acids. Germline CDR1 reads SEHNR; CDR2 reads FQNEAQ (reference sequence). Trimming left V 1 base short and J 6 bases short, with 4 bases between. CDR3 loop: CASSLETQPQHF. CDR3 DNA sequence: TGTGCCAGCAGCTTAGAGACTCAGCCCCAGCATTTT. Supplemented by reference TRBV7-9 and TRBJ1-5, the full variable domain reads DTGVSQNPRHKITKRGQNVTFRCDPISEHNRLYWYRQTLGQGPEFLTYFQNEAQLEKSRLLSDRFSAERPKGSFSTLEIQRTEQGDSAMYLCASSLETQPQHFGDGTRLSIL.

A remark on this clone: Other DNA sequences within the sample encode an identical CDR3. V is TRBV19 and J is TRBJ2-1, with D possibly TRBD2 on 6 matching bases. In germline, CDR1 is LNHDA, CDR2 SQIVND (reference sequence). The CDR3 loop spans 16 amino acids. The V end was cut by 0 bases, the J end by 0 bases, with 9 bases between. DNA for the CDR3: TGTGCCAGTAGTATAGACGGAGGGGACTCCTACAATGAGCAGTTCTTC. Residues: CASSIDGGDSYNEQFF. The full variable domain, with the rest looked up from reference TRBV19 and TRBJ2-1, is DGGITQSPKYLFRKEGQNVTLSCEQNLNHDAMYWYRQDPGQGLRLIYYSQIVNDFQKGDIAEGYSVSREKKESFPLTVTSAQKNPTAFYLCASSIDGGDSYNEQFFGPGTRLTVL.

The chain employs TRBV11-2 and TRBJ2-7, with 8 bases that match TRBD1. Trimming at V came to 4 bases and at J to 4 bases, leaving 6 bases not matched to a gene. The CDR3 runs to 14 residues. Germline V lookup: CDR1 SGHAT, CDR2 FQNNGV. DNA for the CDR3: TGTGCCAGCAGCTCTGGACAGGGTCTATACGAGCAGTACTTC. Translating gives CASSSGQGLYEQYF.

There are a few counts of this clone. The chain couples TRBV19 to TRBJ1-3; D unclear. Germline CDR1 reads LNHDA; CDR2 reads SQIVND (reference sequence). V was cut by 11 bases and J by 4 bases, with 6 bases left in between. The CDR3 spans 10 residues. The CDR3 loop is CASRGNTIYF. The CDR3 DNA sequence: TGTGCCTCCAGGGGAAACACCATATATTTT.

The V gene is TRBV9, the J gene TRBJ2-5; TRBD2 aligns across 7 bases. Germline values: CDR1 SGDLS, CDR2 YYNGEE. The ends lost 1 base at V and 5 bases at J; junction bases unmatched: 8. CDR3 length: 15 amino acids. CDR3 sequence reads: CASSVFRGEGETQYF. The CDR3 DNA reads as TGTGCCAGCAGCGTATTTCGGGGGGAGGGGGAGACCCAGTACTTC.

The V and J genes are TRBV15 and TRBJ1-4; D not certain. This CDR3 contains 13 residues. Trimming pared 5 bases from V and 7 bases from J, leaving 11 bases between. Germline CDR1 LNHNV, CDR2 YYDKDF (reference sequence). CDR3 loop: CATSYSRAEKLFF. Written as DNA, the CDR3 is TGTGCCACCAGCTACTCCCGTGCTGAAAAACTGTTTTTT.

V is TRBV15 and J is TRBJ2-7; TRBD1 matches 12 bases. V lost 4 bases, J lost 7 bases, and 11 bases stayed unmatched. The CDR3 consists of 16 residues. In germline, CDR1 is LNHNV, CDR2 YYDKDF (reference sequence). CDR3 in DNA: TGTGCCACCAGCACGGACCAGGGACAGGGGGCTAGGGAGCAGTACTTC. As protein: CATSTDQGQGAREQYF.

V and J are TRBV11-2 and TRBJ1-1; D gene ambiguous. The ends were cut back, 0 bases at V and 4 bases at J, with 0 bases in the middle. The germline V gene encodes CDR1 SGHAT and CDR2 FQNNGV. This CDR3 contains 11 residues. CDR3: CASSLDTEAFF. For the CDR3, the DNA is TGTGCCAGCAGCTTAGACACTGAAGCTTTCTTT.

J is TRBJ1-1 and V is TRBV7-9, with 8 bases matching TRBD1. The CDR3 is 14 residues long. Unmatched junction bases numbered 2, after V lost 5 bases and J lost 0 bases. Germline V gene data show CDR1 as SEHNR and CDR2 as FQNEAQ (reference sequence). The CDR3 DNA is TGTGCCAGCAGCAGGACAGGGCTGAACACTGAAGCTTTCTTT. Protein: CASSRTGLNTEAFF.

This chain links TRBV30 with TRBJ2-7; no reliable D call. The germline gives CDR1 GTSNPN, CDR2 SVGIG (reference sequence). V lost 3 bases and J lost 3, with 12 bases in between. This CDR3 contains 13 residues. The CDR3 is CAWRPQDVYEQYF. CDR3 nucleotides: TGTGCCTGGAGACCCCAGGACGTCTACGAGCAGTACTTC.

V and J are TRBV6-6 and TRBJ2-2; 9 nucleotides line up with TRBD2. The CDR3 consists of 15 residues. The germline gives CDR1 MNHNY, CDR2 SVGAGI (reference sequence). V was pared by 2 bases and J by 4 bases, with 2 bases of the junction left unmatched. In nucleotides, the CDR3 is TGTGCCAGCAGTTACGTAGCGGGGGCCACCGGGGAGCTGTTTTTT. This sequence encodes CASSYVAGATGELFF.